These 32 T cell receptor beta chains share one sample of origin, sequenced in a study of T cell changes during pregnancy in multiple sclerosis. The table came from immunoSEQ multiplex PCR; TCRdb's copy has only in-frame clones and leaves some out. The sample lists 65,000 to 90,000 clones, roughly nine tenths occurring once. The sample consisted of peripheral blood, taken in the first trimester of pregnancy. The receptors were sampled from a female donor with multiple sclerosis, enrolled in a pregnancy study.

CDR3 region: CSATQGKAFF. As DNA, the CDR3 is TGCAGTGCAACCCAGGGGAAAGCTTTCTTT. This chain connects TRBV20-1 to TRBJ1-1; TRBD1 might be the D (6 bases). V lost 6 bases and J 9 bases, leaving 11 bases between the germline ends. Germline lookup yields CDR1 DFQATT and CDR2 SNEGSKA (reference sequence). This CDR3 has 10 amino acids.

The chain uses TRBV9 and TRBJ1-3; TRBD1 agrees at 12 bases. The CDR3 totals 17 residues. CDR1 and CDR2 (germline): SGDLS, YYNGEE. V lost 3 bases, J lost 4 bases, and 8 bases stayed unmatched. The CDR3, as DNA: TGTGCCAGCAGCGCGATGCCGGGACAGGGGGCCGGAAACACCATATATTTT. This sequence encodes CASSAMPGQGAGNTIYF.

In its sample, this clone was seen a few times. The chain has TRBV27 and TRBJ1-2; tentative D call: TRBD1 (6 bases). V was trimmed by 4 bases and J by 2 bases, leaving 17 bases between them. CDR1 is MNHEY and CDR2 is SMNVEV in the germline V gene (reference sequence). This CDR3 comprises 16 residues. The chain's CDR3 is CASSSPPGATNYGYTF. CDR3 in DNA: TGTGCCAGCAGTTCCCCTCCAGGGGCGACGAACTATGGCTACACCTTC.

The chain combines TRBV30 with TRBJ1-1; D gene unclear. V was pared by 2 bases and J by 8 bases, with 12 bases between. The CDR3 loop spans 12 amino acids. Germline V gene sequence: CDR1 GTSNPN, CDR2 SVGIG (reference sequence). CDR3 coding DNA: TGTGCCTGGAGTCCAAGCTACAGCGAAGCTTTCTTT. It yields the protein CAWSPSYSEAFF. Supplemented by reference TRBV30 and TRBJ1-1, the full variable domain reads SQTIHQWPATLVQPVGSPLSLECTVEGTSNPNLYWYRQAAGRGLQLLFYSVGIGQISSEVPQNLSASRPQDRQFILSSKKLLLSDSGFYLCAWSPSYSEAFFGQGTRLTVV.

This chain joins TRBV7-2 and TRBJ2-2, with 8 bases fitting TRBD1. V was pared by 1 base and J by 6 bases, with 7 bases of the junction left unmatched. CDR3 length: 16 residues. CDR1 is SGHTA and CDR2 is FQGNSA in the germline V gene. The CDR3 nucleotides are TGTGCCAGCAGCTTAGTGTCCAGGGGGCGGGCCGGGGAGCTGTTTTTT. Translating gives CASSLVSRGRAGELFF.

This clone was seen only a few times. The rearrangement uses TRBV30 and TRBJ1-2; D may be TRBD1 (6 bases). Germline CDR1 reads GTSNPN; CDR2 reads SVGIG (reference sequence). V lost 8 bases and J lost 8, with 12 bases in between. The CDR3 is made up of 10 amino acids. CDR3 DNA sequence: TGTGCCCACGGGGGGGCCGGCTACACCTTC. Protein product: CAHGGAGYTF.

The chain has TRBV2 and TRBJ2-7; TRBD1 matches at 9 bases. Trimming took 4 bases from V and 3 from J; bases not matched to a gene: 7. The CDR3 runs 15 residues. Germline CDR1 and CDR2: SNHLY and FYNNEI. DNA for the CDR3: TGTGCCAGCAGTGGGACAGGGGATCCTCACTACGAGCAGTACTTC. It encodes CASSGTGDPHYEQYF.

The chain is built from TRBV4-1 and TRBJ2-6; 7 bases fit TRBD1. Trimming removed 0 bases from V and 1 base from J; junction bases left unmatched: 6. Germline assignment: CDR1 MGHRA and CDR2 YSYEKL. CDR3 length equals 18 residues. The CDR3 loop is CASSQEGGQISGANVLTF. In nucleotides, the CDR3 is TGCGCCAGCAGCCAAGAAGGGGGACAGATTTCTGGGGCCAACGTCCTGACTTTC.

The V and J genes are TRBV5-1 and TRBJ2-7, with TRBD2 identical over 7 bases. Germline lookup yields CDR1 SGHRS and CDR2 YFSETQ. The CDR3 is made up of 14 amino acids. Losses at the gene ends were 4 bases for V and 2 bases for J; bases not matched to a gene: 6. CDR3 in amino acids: CASSLISGAYEQYF. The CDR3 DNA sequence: TGCGCCAGCAGCCTCATCAGCGGGGCCTACGAGCAGTACTTC. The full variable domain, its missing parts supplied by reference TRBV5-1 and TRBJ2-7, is KAGVTQTPRYLIKTRGQQVTLSCSPISGHRSVSWYQQTPGQGLQFLFEYFSETQRNKGNFPGRFSGRQFSNSRSEMNVSTLELGDSALYLCASSLISGAYEQYFGPGTRLTVT.

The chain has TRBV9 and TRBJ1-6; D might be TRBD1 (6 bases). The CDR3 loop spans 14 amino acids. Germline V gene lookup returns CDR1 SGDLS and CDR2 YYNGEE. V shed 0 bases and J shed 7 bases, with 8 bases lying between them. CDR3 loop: CASSVEGVNSPLHF. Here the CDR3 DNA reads TGTGCCAGCAGCGTAGAGGGGGTCAATTCACCCCTCCACTTT. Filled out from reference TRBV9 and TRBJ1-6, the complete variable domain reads DSGVTQTPKHLITATGQRVTLRCSPRSGDLSVYWYQQSLDQGLQFLIQYYNGEERAKGNILERFSAQQFPDLHSELNLSSLELGDSALYFCASSVEGVNSPLHFGNGTRLTVT.

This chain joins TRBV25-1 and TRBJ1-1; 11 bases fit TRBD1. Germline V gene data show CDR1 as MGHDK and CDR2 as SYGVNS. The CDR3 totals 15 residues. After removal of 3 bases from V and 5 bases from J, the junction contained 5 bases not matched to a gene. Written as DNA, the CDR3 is TGTGCCAGCAGTGACACCGGGACAGGGGGTACTGAAGCTTTCTTT. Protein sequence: CASSDTGTGGTEAFF.

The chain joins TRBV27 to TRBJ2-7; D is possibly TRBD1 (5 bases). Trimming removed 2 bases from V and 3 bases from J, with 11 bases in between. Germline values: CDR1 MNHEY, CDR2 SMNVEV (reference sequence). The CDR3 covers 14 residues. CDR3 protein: CASSLATGVYEQYF. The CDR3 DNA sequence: TGTGCCAGCAGTTTAGCCACAGGTGTCTACGAGCAGTACTTC.

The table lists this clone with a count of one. The CDR3 DNA follows: TGTGCCAGCAGCTTTAGGCGACAGGGGTCGAACACTGAAGCTTTCTTT. As protein: CASSFRRQGSNTEAFF. The chain joins TRBV7-8 to TRBJ1-1, with TRBD1 matching over 8 bases. V gave up 3 bases and J gave up 1 base; unmatched junction bases: 7. Germline loops: CDR1 SGHVS, CDR2 FQNEAQ. The CDR3 contains 16 residues.

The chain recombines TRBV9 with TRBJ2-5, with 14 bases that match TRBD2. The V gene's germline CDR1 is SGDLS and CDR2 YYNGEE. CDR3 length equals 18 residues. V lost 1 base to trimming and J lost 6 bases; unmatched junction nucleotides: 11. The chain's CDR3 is CASSVQGLAGALEQTQYF. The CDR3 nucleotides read TGTGCCAGCAGCGTACAGGGACTAGCGGGAGCACTCGAGCAGACCCAGTACTTC.

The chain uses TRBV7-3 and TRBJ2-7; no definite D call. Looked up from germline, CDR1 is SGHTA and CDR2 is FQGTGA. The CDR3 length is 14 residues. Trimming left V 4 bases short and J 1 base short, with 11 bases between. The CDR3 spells CASSSAWSSYEQYF. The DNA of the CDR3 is TGTGCCAGCAGCTCCGCGTGGAGTTCCTACGAGCAGTACTTC.

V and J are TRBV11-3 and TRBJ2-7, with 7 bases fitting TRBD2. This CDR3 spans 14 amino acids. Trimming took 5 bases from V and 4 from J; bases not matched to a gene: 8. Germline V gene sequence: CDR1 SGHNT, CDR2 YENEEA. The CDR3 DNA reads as TGTGCCAGCAGCCGCCGGGGGGTAGGATACGAGCAGTACTTC. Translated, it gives CASSRRGVGYEQYF.

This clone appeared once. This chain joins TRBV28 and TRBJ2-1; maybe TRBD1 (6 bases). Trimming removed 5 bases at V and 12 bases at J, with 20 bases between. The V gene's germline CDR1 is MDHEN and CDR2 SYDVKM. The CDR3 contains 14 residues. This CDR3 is CASSPHLTGTRQFF. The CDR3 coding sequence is TGTGCCAGCAGTCCACATTTGACAGGTACAAGGCAGTTCTTC.

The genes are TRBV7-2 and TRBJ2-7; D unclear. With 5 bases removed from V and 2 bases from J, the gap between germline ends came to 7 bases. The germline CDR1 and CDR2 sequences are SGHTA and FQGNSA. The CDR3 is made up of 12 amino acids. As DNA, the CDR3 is TGTGCCAGCAGCCCGAACACCTACGAGCAGTACTTC. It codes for CASSPNTYEQYF. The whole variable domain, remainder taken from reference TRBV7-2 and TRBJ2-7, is GAGVSQSPSNKVTEKGKDVELRCDPISGHTALYWYRQSLGQGLEFLIYFQGNSAPDKSGLPSDRFSAERTGGSVSTLTIQRTQQEDSAVYLCASSPNTYEQYFGPGTRLTVT.

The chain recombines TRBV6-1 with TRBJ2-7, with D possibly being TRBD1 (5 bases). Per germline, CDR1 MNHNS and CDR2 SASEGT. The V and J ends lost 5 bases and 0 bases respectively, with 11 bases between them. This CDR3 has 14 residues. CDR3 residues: CASSLDSDSYEQYF. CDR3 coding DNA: TGTGCCAGCAGTCTTGACAGTGACTCCTACGAGCAGTACTTC.

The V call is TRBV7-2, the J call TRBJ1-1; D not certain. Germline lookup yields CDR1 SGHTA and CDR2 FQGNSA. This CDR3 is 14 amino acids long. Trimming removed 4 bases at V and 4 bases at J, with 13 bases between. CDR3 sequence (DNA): TGTGCCAGCAGCTCATTGAGAAAAGTCACTGAAGCTTTCTTT. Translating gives CASSSLRKVTEAFF.

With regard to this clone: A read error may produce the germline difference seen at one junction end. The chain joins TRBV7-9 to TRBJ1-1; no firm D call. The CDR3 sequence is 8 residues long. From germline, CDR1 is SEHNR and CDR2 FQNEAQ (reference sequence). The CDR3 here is CASSLWEF. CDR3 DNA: TGTGCCAGCAGCTTATGGGAGTTT.

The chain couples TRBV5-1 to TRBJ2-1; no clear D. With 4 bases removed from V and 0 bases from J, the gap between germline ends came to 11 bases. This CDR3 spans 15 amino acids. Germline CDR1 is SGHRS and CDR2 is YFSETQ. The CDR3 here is CASSREPYSYNEQFF. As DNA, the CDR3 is TGCGCCAGCAGCAGAGAACCGTACTCCTACAATGAGCAGTTCTTC. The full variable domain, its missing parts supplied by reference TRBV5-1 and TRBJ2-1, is KAGVTQTPRYLIKTRGQQVTLSCSPISGHRSVSWYQQTPGQGLQFLFEYFSETQRNKGNFPGRFSGRQFSNSRSEMNVSTLELGDSALYLCASSREPYSYNEQFFGPGTRLTVL.

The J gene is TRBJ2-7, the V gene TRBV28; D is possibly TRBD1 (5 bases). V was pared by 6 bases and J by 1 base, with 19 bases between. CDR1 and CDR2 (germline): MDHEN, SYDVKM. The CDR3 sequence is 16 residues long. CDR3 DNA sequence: TGTGCCAGCAGCTCCCCCCCCACCTCAGGGTCCTACGAGCAGTACTTC. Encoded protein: CASSSPPTSGSYEQYF.

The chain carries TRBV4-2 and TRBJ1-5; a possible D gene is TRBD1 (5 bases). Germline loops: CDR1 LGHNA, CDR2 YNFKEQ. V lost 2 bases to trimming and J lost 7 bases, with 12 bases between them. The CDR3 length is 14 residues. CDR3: CASSQRTGTQPQHF. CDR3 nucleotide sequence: TGTGCCAGCAGCCAACGTACAGGTACCCAGCCCCAGCATTTT.

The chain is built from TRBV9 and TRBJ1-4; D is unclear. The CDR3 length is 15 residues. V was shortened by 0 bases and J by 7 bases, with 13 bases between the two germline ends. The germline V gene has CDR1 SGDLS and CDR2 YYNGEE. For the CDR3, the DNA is TGTGCCAGCAGCGTAGGGGTGGGTGGCGGTGAAAAACTGTTTTTT. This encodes CASSVGVGGGEKLFF.

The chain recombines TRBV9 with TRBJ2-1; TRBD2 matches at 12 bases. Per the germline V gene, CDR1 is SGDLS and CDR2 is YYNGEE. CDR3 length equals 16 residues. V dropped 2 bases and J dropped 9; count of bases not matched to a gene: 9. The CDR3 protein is CASSVLAGGPVIEQFF. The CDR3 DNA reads TGTGCCAGCAGCGTCCTAGCGGGGGGGCCGGTCATTGAGCAGTTCTTC.

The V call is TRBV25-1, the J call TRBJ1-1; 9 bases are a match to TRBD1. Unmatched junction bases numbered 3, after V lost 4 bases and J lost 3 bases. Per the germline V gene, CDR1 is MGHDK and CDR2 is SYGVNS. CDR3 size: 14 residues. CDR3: CASSGTGADTEAFF. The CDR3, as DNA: TGTGCCAGCAGTGGGACAGGGGCCGACACTGAAGCTTTCTTT.

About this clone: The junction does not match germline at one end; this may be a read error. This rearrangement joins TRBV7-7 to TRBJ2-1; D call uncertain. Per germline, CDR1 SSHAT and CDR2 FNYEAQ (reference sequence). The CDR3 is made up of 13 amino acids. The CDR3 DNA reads TGTGCTAGCAGCTTTCGACTCAACAATGAGCAGTTCTTC. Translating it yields CASSFRLNNEQFF.

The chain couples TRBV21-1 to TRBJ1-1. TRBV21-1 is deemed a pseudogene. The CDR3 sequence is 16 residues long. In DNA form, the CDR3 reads TGTGCCAGCAACCGAAGCGGGGCCTCCATGAACACTGAAGCTTTCTTT. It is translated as CASNRSGASMNTEAFF.

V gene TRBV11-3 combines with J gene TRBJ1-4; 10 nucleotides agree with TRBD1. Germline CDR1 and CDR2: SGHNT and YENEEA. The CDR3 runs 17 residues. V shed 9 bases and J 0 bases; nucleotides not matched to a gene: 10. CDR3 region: CASSPGTGAATNEKLFF. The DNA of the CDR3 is TGTGCCAGTTCACCCGGGACAGGGGCTGCAACTAATGAAAAACTGTTTTTT.

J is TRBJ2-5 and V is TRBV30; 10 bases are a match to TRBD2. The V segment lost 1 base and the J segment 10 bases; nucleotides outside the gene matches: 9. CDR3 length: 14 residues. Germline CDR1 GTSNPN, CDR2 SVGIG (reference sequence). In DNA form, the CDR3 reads TGTGCCTGGAGTGGAGAGCGGGGGGGCCGGATCCAGTACTTC. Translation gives CAWSGERGGRIQYF.

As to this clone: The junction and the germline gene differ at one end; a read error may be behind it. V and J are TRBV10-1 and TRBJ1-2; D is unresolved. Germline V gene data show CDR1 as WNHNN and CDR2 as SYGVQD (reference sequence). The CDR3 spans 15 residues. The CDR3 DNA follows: TGCGCCGGCAGTGACGTCACCGCGCACCTCTATGGCTACACCTTC. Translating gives CAGSDVTAHLYGYTF.